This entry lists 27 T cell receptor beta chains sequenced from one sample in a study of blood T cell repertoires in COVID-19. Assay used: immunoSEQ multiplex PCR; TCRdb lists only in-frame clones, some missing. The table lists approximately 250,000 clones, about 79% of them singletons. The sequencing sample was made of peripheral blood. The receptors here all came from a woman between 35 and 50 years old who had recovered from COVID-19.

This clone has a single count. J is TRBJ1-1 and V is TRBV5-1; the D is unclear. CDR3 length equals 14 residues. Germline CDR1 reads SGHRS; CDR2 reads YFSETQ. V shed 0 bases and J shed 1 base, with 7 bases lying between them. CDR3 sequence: CASSLANRNTEAFF. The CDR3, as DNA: TGCGCCAGCAGCTTGGCCAACAGGAACACTGAAGCTTTCTTT. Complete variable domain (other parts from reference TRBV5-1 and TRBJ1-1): KAGVTQTPRYLIKTRGQQVTLSCSPISGHRSVSWYQQTPGQGLQFLFEYFSETQRNKGNFPGRFSGRQFSNSRSEMNVSTLELGDSALYLCASSLANRNTEAFFGQGTRLTVV.

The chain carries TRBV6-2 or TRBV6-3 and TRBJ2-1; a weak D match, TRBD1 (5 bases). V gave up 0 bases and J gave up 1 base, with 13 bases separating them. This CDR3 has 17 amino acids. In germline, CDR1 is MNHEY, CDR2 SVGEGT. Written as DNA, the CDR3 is TGTGCCAGCAGTTACTCGAGCAGGGCTACTTCCTACAATGAGCAGTTCTTC. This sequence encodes CASSYSSRATSYNEQFF.

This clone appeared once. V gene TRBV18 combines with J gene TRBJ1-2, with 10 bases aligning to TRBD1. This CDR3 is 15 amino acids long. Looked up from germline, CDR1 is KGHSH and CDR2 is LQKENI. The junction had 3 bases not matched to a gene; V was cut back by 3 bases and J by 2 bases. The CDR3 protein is CASSPLTGGNYGYTF. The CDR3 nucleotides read TGTGCCAGCTCACCTTTGACAGGGGGCAACTATGGCTACACCTTC.

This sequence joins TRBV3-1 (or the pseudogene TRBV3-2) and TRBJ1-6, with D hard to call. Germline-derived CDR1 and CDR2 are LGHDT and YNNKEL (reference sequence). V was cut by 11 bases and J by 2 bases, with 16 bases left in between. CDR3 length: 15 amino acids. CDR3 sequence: CASARRFAYNSPLHF. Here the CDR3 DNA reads TGTGCCTCAGCAAGGCGGTTTGCCTATAATTCACCCCTCCACTTT.

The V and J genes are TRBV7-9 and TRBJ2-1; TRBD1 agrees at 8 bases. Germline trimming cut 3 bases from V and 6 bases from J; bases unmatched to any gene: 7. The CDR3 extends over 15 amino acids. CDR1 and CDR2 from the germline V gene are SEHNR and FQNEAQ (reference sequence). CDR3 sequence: CASSFPGQVTNEQFF. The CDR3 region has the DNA TGTGCCAGCAGCTTTCCGGGACAGGTCACCAATGAGCAGTTCTTC. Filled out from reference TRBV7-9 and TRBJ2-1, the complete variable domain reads DTGVSQNPRHKITKRGQNVTFRCDPISEHNRLYWYRQTLGQGPEFLTYFQNEAQLEKSRLLSDRFSAERPKGSFSTLEIQRTEQGDSAMYLCASSFPGQVTNEQFFGPGTRLTVL.

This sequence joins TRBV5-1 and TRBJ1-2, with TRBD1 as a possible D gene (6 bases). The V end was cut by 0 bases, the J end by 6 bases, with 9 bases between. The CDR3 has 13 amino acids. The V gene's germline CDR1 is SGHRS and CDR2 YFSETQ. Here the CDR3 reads CASSLDRENGYTF. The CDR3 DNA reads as TGCGCCAGCAGCTTGGACAGGGAGAATGGCTACACCTTC.

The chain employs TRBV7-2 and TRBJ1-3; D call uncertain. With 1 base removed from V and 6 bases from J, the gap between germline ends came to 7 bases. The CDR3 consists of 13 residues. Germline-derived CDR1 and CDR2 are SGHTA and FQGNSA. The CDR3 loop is CASSLGLANTIYF. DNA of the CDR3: TGTGCCAGCAGCTTAGGGCTCGCAAACACCATATATTTT.

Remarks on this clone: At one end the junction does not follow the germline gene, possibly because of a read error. CDR3 in amino acids: CASSHSKRELFF. The CDR3 DNA is TGTGCCAGCAGTCACTCCAAGAGGGAACTGTTTTTT. This rearrangement joins TRBV6-5 to TRBJ1-4; D remains unclear. Germline V gene sequence: CDR1 MNHEY, CDR2 SVGAGI. CDR3 length: 12 residues.

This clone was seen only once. This chain's CDR3 is CASSPQPSTSGGALYNEQFF. The CDR3 DNA follows: TGCGCCAGCAGCCCACAGCCCTCGACTAGCGGGGGGGCCCTCTACAATGAGCAGTTCTTC. The chain carries TRBV4-3 and TRBJ2-1, with 14 bases lining up with TRBD2. Germline V gene sequence: CDR1 LGHNA, CDR2 YSLEER. The CDR3 has 20 amino acids. The V segment lost 4 bases and the J segment 3 bases; nucleotides outside the gene matches: 14.

CDR3 nucleotide sequence: TGTGCCAGCAGCGTAGGGACAGGGAACTATGGCTACACCTTC. Translated: CASSVGTGNYGYTF. The chain joins TRBV9 to TRBJ1-2; 8 bases are shared with TRBD1. The V gene's germline CDR1 is SGDLS and CDR2 YYNGEE. The V and J ends lost 0 bases and 2 bases, in that order; junction bases with no gene match: 0. The CDR3 sequence is 14 residues long.

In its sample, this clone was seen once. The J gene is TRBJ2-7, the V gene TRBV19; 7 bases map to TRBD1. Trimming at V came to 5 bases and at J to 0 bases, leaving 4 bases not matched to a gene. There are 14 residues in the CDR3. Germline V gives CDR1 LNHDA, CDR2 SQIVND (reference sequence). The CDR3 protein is CASSSRQGSYEQYF. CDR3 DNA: TGTGCCAGTAGTTCTAGACAGGGCTCCTACGAGCAGTACTTC.

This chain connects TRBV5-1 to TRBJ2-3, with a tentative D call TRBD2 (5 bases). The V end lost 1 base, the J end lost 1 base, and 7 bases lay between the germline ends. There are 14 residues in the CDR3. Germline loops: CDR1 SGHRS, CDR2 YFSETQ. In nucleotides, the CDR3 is TGCGCCAGCAGCTTGCGGGGAGGCACAGATACGCAGTATTTT. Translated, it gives CASSLRGGTDTQYF.

The CDR3 region is CASSRQGNTEAFF. DNA for the CDR3: TGCGCCAGCAGCCGGCAGGGGAACACTGAAGCTTTCTTT. The rearrangement uses TRBV5-1 and TRBJ1-1, with D possibly being TRBD1 (5 bases). Germline V gene sequence: CDR1 SGHRS, CDR2 YFSETQ. Trimming shortened V by 4 bases and J by 1 base, and 8 bases separated the two germline ends. The length of the CDR3 is 13 residues.

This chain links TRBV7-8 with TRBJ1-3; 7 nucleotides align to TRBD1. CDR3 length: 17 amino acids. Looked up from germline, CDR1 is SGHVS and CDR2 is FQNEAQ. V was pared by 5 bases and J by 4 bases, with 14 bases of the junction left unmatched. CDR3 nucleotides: TGTGCCAGCAGCGTACACTCCAGGACAGGATCCGGAAACACCATATATTTT. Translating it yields CASSVHSRTGSGNTIYF. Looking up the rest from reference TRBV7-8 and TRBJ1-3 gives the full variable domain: GAGVSQSPRYKVAKRGQDVALRCDPISGHVSLFWYQQALGQGPEFLTYFQNEAQLDKSGLPSDRFFAERPEGSVSTLKIQRTQQEDSAVYLCASSVHSRTGSGNTIYFGEGSWLTVV.

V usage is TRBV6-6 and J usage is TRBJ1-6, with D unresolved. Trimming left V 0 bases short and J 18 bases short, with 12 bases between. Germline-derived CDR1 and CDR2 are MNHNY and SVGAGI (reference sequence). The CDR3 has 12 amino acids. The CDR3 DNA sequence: TGTGCCAGCAGTTACTCGGGCAATCCGAACCACTTT. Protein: CASSYSGNPNHF.

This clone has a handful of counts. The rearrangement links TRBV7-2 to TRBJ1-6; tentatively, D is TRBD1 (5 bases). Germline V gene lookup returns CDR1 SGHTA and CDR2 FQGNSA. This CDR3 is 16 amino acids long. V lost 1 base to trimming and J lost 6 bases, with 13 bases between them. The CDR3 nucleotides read TGTGCCAGCAGCTTAGTTTGGGGGGTTGGTAATTCACCCCTCCACTTT. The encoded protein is CASSLVWGVGNSPLHF.

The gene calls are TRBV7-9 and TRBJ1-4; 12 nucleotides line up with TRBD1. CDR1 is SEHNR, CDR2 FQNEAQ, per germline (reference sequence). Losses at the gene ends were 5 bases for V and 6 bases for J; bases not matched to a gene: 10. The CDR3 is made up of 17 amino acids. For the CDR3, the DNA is TGTGCCAGCAGCACCGGGACAGGGGGCATTGAGGATGAAAAACTGTTTTTT. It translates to CASSTGTGGIEDEKLFF.

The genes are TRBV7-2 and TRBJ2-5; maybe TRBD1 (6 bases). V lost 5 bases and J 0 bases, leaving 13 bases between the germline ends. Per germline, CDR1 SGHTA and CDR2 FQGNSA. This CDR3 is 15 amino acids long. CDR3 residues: CASSPGVGYQETQYF. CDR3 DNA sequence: TGTGCCAGCAGCCCAGGGGTGGGCTACCAAGAGACCCAGTACTTC.

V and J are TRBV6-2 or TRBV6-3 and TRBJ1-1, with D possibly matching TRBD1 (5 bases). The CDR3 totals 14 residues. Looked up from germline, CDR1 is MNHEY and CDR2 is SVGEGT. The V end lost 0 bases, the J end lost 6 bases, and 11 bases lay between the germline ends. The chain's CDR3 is CASSYSGGEAEAFF. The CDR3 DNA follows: TGTGCCAGCAGTTACTCGGGGGGTGAGGCTGAAGCTTTCTTT.

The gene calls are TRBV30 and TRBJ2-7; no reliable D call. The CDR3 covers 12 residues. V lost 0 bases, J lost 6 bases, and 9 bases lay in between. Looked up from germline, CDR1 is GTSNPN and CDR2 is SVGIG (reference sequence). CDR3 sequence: CAWSVLDSEQYF. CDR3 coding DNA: TGTGCCTGGAGTGTCCTCGACTCCGAGCAGTACTTC.

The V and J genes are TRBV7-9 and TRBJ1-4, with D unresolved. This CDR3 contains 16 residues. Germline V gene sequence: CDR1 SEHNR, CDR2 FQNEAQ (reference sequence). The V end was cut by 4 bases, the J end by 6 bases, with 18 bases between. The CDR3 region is CASSSPLGAEDEKLFF. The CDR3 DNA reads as TGTGCCAGCAGCTCGCCCCTCGGTGCAGAGGATGAAAAACTGTTTTTT.

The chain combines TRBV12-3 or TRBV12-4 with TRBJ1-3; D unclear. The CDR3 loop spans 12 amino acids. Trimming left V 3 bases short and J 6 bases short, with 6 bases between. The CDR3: CASSFSLNTIYF. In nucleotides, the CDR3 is TGTGCCAGCAGTTTTTCCCTAAACACCATATATTTT.

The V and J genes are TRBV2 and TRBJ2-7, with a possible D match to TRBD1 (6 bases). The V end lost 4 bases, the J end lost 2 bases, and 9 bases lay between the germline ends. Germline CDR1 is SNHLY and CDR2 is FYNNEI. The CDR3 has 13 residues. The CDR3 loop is CASSANRAYEQYF. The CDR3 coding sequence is TGTGCCAGCAGTGCGAACAGGGCCTACGAGCAGTACTTC.

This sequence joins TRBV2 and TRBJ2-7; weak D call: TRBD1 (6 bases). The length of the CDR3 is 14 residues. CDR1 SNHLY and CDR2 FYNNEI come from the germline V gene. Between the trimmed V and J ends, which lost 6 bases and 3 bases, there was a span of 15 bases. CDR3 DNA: TGTGCCAGCAGAACTACAGGGAACGACTACGAGCAGTACTTC. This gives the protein CASRTTGNDYEQYF.

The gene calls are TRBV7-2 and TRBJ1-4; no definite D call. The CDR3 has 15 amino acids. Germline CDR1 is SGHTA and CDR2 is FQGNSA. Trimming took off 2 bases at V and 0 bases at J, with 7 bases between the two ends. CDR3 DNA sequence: TGTGCCAGCAGCTTAAGCGGCGCAACTAATGAAAAACTGTTTTTT. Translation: CASSLSGATNEKLFF. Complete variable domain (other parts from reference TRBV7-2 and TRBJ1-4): GAGVSQSPSNKVTEKGKDVELRCDPISGHTALYWYRQSLGQGLEFLIYFQGNSAPDKSGLPSDRFSAERTGGSVSTLTIQRTQQEDSAVYLCASSLSGATNEKLFFGSGTQLSVL.

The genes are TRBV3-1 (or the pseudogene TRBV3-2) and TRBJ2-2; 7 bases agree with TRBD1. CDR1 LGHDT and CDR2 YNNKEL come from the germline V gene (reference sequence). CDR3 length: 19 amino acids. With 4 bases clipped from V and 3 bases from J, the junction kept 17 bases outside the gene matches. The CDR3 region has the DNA TGTGCCAGCAGCCCCGAAAACTTCCGACAGGGATGGGACACCGGGGAGCTGTTTTTT. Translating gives CASSPENFRQGWDTGELFF.

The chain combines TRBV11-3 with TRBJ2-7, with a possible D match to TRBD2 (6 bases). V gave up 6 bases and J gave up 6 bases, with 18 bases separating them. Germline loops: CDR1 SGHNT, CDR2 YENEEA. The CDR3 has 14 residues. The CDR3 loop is CASSSSGFGFEQYF. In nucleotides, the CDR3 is TGTGCCAGCAGTTCAAGCGGGTTTGGGTTCGAGCAGTACTTC.